One and the same sample provided the 24 T cell receptor beta chains below, sequenced in a study of chronic HIV infection and antiretroviral therapy (dated by TCRdb to between 2015 and 2016). Libraries came from 5' RACE. The sample was run on an Illumina MiSeq. TCRdb redid the processing of the public reads, applying fastp at Q25 and MiXCR, and retained in-frame beta chains. Entries that share a CDR3 protein sequence are merged under the most common genes and DNA. This sample comprises 40,000 or so distinct CDR3 sequences, around 8.7% of them detected only once. The ten largest clones take up 2.9% of the sample. Sequenced: peripheral blood. The receptors shown here come from an adult who had HIV and had not received antiretroviral therapy, or was an uninfected healthy control (not recorded which).

With regard to this clonotype: A junction boundary mismatches the germline segment, possibly from a read error. The V and J genes are TRBV20-1 and TRBJ1-3; D may be TRBD1 (6 bases). This CDR3 spans 17 amino acids. Germline V gene data show CDR1 as DFQATT and CDR2 as SNEGSKA (reference sequence). CDR3 nucleotides: TGCAGTGCCTCAAAGGGGGGGAGAGAGGGAGGTGGAAACACCGTATATTTT. Protein: CSASKGGREGGGNTVYF.

This clonotype was recorded many times. The rearrangement uses TRBV6-1 and TRBJ1-3; TRBD1 might be the D (6 bases). V lost 3 bases, J lost 0 bases, and 12 bases lay in between. Per germline, CDR1 MNHNS and CDR2 SASEGT. The CDR3 length is 16 residues. CDR3 protein: CASSDQDSLSGNTIYF. The CDR3 bases are TGTGCCAGCAGTGATCAGGACAGCCTCTCTGGAAACACCATATATTTT.

The table lists this clonotype with many counts. This chain connects TRBV6-5 to TRBJ2-6, with D unclear. The ends were cut back, 6 bases at V and 0 bases at J, with 6 bases in the middle. The CDR3 consists of 14 residues. CDR1 and CDR2 (germline): MNHEY, SVGAGI. CDR3 protein: CASRQISGANVLTF. CDR3 DNA sequence: TGTGCCAGCAGGCAAATCTCTGGGGCCAACGTCCTGACTTTC.

Note on this clonotype: Since the CDR3 does not end with the conserved phenylalanine or tryptophan, this likely comes from a read error. The rearrangement links TRBV20-1 to TRBJ1-1; tentatively, D is TRBD1 (6 bases). Germline values: CDR1 DFQATT, CDR2 SNEGSKA (reference sequence). Trimming cost V 5 bases and J 1 base, with 8 bases left between them. This CDR3 contains 12 residues. The CDR3 DNA is TGCAGTGCTGTAGGGGGGAACACTGAAGCTTTCCTT. Its protein is CSAVGGNTEAFL.

This clonotype has a handful of counts. The genes are TRBV20-1 and TRBJ2-6; TRBD1 might be the D (6 bases). The CDR3 has 16 residues. Trimming pared 5 bases from V and 0 bases from J, leaving 14 bases between. Germline CDR1 is DFQATT and CDR2 is SNEGSKA (reference sequence). The CDR3 DNA follows: TGCAGTGCTTTCCGGGACACAGACTCTGGGGCCAACGTCCTGACTTTC. This encodes CSAFRDTDSGANVLTF.

The J gene is TRBJ2-2, the V gene TRBV7-3; D is perhaps TRBD1 or TRBD2 (5 bases each). V was shortened by 3 bases and J by 7 bases, with 15 bases between the two germline ends. The germline gives CDR1 SGHTA, CDR2 FQGTGA. The CDR3 has 15 amino acids. The CDR3 reads CASSFPGASFGELFF. CDR3 DNA: TGTGCCAGCAGCTTTCCCGGGGCCTCCTTCGGGGAGCTGTTTTTT.

This clonotype was picked up a small number of times. The chain has TRBV12-3 or TRBV12-4 and TRBJ1-6; a possible D gene is TRBD1 (6 bases). There are 15 residues in the CDR3. Trimming cost V 2 bases and J 4 bases, with 9 bases left between them. The CDR3 protein is CASSLRQGYNSPLHF. The CDR3 nucleotides are TGTGCCAGCAGTTTAAGGCAGGGGTATAATTCACCCCTCCACTTT.

This clonotype was counted only a few times. The gene calls are TRBV29-1 and TRBJ2-2; D may be TRBD1 (5 bases). This CDR3 spans 13 amino acids. Germline V gene lookup returns CDR1 SQVTM and CDR2 ANQGSEA. V was trimmed by 7 bases and J by 2 bases, leaving 11 bases between them. The CDR3 coding sequence is TGCAGCGCTCTCGACAGCAACACCGGGGAGCTGTTTTTT. The encoded protein is CSALDSNTGELFF.

The chain recombines TRBV9 with TRBJ2-6; D is ambiguous. Germline CDR1 is SGDLS and CDR2 is YYNGEE. The CDR3 runs to 17 residues. V was cut by 0 bases and J by 2 bases, with 12 bases left in between. The CDR3 here is CASSVAPVSAGANVLTF. DNA for the CDR3: TGTGCCAGCAGCGTAGCCCCTGTGAGTGCTGGGGCCAACGTCCTGACTTTC.

This clonotype came up a few times. V usage is TRBV6-5 and J usage is TRBJ1-6, with 7 bases that match TRBD1. Unmatched junction bases numbered 4, after V lost 5 bases and J lost 0 bases. Per the germline V gene, CDR1 is MNHEY and CDR2 is SVGAGI. The CDR3 has 16 residues. The chain's CDR3 is CASSKTGSSYNSPLHF. The CDR3 DNA sequence: TGTGCCAGCAGTAAGACAGGGAGCTCCTATAATTCACCCCTCCACTTT.

This clonotype has at least ten counts. The CDR3 sequence is CASSLRRGLTDTQYF. The CDR3 DNA is TGCGCCAGCAGCCTCCGTCGGGGGCTCACAGATACGCAGTATTTT. J is TRBJ2-3 and V is TRBV4-3; D tentatively reads TRBD1 or TRBD2 (6 bases each). Germline V gives CDR1 LGHNA, CDR2 YSLEER. V lost 4 bases and J 2 bases, leaving 13 bases between the germline ends. This CDR3 has 15 amino acids.

The chain joins TRBV5-5 to TRBJ2-7, with TRBD2 matching over 7 bases. The CDR3 loop spans 14 amino acids. V lost 5 bases and J lost 2; bases outside the gene matches: 7. Germline CDR1 and CDR2: SGHKS and YYEKEE (reference sequence). CDR3 sequence reads: CASRQAGLAYEQYF. In nucleotides, the CDR3 is TGTGCCAGCAGACAAGCGGGGCTGGCCTACGAGCAGTACTTC.

This clonotype was recorded many times. The rearrangement joins TRBV6-2 or TRBV6-3 to TRBJ1-5, with a weak D call TRBD1 (6 bases). Germline CDR1 MNHEY, CDR2 SVGEGT. This CDR3 has 17 residues. The V and J ends lost 6 bases and 1 base respectively, with 19 bases between them. CDR3 nucleotides: TGTGCCAGCAGCCCACAGGGAGCTGTGGTGAGCAATCAGCCCCAGCATTTT. Translated: CASSPQGAVVSNQPQHF.

This clonotype appeared a few times. The chain uses TRBV4-3 and TRBJ2-7, with 7 bases fitting TRBD2. This CDR3 spans 13 amino acids. The junction had 5 bases not matched to a gene; V was cut back by 6 bases and J by 3 bases. The V gene's germline CDR1 is LGHNA and CDR2 YSLEER. The CDR3 DNA follows: TGCGCCAGCAGTCGGGACTACAACTACGAGCAGTACTTC. Its protein product is CASSRDYNYEQYF.

This clonotype came up many times. The chain uses TRBV28 and TRBJ2-7; D may correspond to TRBD1 or TRBD2 (5 bases each). The germline V gene has CDR1 MDHEN and CDR2 SYDVKM. Trimming removed 4 bases from V and 12 bases from J, with 13 bases in between. The CDR3 length is 11 residues. In DNA form, the CDR3 reads TGTGCCAGCAGTTCCCAGGGAGATCTGTACTTC. Translated, it gives CASSSQGDLYF.

This clonotype is a singleton in its sample. The rearrangement uses TRBV15 and TRBJ2-2; 8 bases are a match to TRBD1. The germline gives CDR1 LNHNV, CDR2 YYDKDF (reference sequence). This CDR3 has 14 residues. The V gene end was trimmed by 0 bases and the J gene end by 9 bases; junction bases not matched to a gene: 3. CDR3 in amino acids: CATSRDRGHRELFF. In nucleotides, the CDR3 is TGTGCCACCAGCAGAGACAGGGGGCACCGGGAGCTGTTTTTT.

This clonotype was detected a few times. The J gene is TRBJ1-1, the V gene TRBV29-1, with 9 bases lining up with TRBD1. Trimming took 3 bases from V and 5 from J; bases not matched to a gene: 4. This CDR3 region has 13 residues. From germline, CDR1 is SQVTM and CDR2 ANQGSEA. This CDR3 reads CSVEGQGGTEAFF. The CDR3 DNA reads as TGCAGCGTTGAGGGACAGGGTGGAACTGAAGCTTTCTTT. The whole variable domain, remainder taken from reference TRBV29-1 and TRBJ1-1, is SAVISQKPSRDICQRGTSLTIQCQVDSQVTMMFWYRQQPGQSLTLIATANQGSEATYESGFVIDKFPISRPNLTFSTLTVSNMSPEDSSIYLCSVEGQGGTEAFFGQGTRLTVV.

This chain connects TRBV2 to TRBJ2-3, with 9 bases fitting TRBD1. The CDR3 is made up of 12 amino acids. Germline CDR1 and CDR2: SNHLY and FYNNEI. The trim removed 11 bases at V and 3 bases at J, leaving 3 bases unmatched. This CDR3 is CAGGTGTDTQYF. The CDR3 coding sequence is TGTGCCGGTGGGACAGGGACAGATACGCAGTATTTT.

The chain has TRBV28 and TRBJ2-7; 8 positions agree with TRBD2. The CDR3 extends over 15 amino acids. From germline, CDR1 is MDHEN and CDR2 SYDVKM. Germline trimming cut 6 bases from V and 2 bases from J; bases unmatched to any gene: 9. CDR3 nucleotides: TGTGCCAGCAGCAGGCCGGGACTAGGGGCCTACGAGCAGTACTTC. This translates into CASSRPGLGAYEQYF. Together with reference TRBV28 and TRBJ2-7, the CDR3 gives the full variable domain: DVKVTQSSRYLVKRTGEKVFLECVQDMDHENMFWYRQDPGLGLRLIYFSYDVKMKEKGDIPEGYSVSREKKERFSLILESASTNQTSMYLCASSRPGLGAYEQYFGPGTRLTVT.

This clonotype appeared many times. The chain combines TRBV29-1 with TRBJ1-4, with no clear D. V lost 5 bases and J lost 4, with 11 bases in between. CDR1 and CDR2 (germline): SQVTM, ANQGSEA. The CDR3 is 13 residues long. The CDR3 DNA reads as TGCAGCGTTCAAAAACAGATTAATGAAAAACTGTTTTTT. Amino acids: CSVQKQINEKLFF.

This clonotype has more than one count but fewer than ten. The rearrangement links TRBV20-1 to TRBJ2-1; 8 positions agree with TRBD2. Germline V gene data show CDR1 as DFQATT and CDR2 as SNEGSKA (reference sequence). The CDR3 consists of 14 residues. After removal of 7 bases from V and 1 base from J, the junction contained 6 bases not matched to a gene. Here the CDR3 DNA reads TGCAGTGTTCGAGCGGGAGAATCCTACAATGAGCAGTTCTTC. This codes for CSVRAGESYNEQFF.

This CDR3 is CASSPRRGHRGRFSYNEQFF. The CDR3 DNA reads TGTGCCAGCAGCCCAAGGCGTGGGCACAGGGGGCGATTCTCCTACAATGAGCAGTTCTTC. This chain connects TRBV3-1 to TRBJ2-1; TRBD1 agrees at 9 bases. The CDR3 has 20 residues. With 4 bases clipped from V and 0 bases from J, the junction kept 16 bases outside the gene matches. CDR1 and CDR2 from the germline V gene are LGHDT and YNNKEL (reference sequence).

A few counts support this clonotype. The chain recombines TRBV2 with TRBJ2-7; 7 nucleotides line up with TRBD1. V gave up 6 bases and J gave up 0 bases; unmatched junction bases: 8. Germline CDR1 reads SNHLY; CDR2 reads FYNNEI. This CDR3 region has 15 residues. The CDR3 here is CASRHRGTSSYEQYF. The CDR3 nucleotides read TGTGCCAGCAGGCACAGGGGAACCAGCTCCTACGAGCAGTACTTC.

This clonotype has just a few counts. V gene TRBV7-9 combines with J gene TRBJ2-5; no firm D call. Trimming shortened V by 1 base and J by 0 bases, and 9 bases separated the two germline ends. Looked up from germline, CDR1 is SEHNR and CDR2 is FQNEAQ (reference sequence). The CDR3 is made up of 15 amino acids. The CDR3 loop is CASSLGGSNQETQYF. In DNA, the CDR3 is TGTGCCAGCAGCTTAGGTGGCAGCAACCAAGAGACCCAGTACTTC.